This TCR beta chain was found in a study of CD8+CD57+ T cells in acquired aplastic anemia. CDR3 and TCR beta VDJ profiling relied on a genomic DNA template. TCRdb fed the reads into MiXCR, producing one record per CDR3 protein. Among approximately 300,000 distinct CDR3 sequences listed, about 50% were seen once. Flow cytometry had shown expanded CD8+CD57+ cells in the patients chosen for sequencing. This TCR derives from a human donor with aplastic anemia. The sequencing input was sorted CD4+, CD8+, or CD8+CD57+ T cells (not recorded which) from PBMCs.

The CDR3 reads CSANRVGYNEQFF. The CDR3 bases are TGCAGTGCTAATAGAGTAGGCTACAATGAGCAGTTCTTC. The V call is TRBV20-1, the J call TRBJ2-1; no firm D call. This CDR3 is built from 13 residues. V shed 4 bases and J shed 3 bases, with 10 bases lying between them. Per the germline V gene, CDR1 is DFQATT and CDR2 is SNEGSKA (reference sequence).